These 31 T cell receptor beta chains came from one sample sequenced in a study of blood T cell repertoires in COVID-19. Clones were read by immunoSEQ multiplex PCR, and TCRdb kept only the in-frame ones, dropping some. Among some 90,000 clones listed, approximately 88% were seen once. What was sequenced was peripheral blood. The receptors stem from a man in his fifties or sixties with COVID-19, enrolled during active disease.

The chain is built from TRBV6-5 and TRBJ2-7, with 7 positions matching TRBD1. Germline V CDR1 and CDR2: MNHEY, SVGAGI. The CDR3 runs 15 residues. V lost 7 bases to trimming and J lost 0 bases; unmatched junction nucleotides: 9. The CDR3 nucleotides read TGTGCCAGCAACCGACAGGGAAGCAGCTCCTACGAGCAGTACTTC. Encoded protein: CASNRQGSSSYEQYF.

The CDR3 spells CASSFRRAGRVYNEQFF. DNA of the CDR3: TGTGCCAGCAGTTTCCGACGGGCGGGGCGCGTCTACAATGAGCAGTTCTTC. The chain employs TRBV6-2 or TRBV6-3 and TRBJ2-1, with D possibly TRBD2 on 6 matching bases. The germline gives CDR1 MNHEY, CDR2 SVGEGT. The length of the CDR3 is 17 residues. Trimming shortened V by 4 bases and J by 3 bases, and 19 bases separated the two germline ends.

This chain links TRBV19 with TRBJ1-2; 7 positions match TRBD1. The V gene's germline CDR1 is LNHDA and CDR2 SQIVND (reference sequence). V dropped 8 bases and J dropped 4; count of bases not matched to a gene: 7. This CDR3 is 13 amino acids long. DNA for the CDR3: TGTGCCAGTGGCCGGGACAGACTCTATGGCTACACCTTC. It encodes CASGRDRLYGYTF. The full variable domain, its missing parts supplied by reference TRBV19 and TRBJ1-2, is DGGITQSPKYLFRKEGQNVTLSCEQNLNHDAMYWYRQDPGQGLRLIYYSQIVNDFQKGDIAEGYSVSREKKESFPLTVTSAQKNPTAFYLCASGRDRLYGYTFGSGTRLTVV.

The rearrangement links TRBV10-3 to TRBJ2-1; 11 nucleotides line up with TRBD2. After removal of 3 bases from V and 6 bases from J, the junction contained 4 bases not matched to a gene. The CDR3 extends over 15 amino acids. The V gene's germline CDR1 is ENHRY and CDR2 SYGVKD. DNA for the CDR3: TGTGCCATCAGTGACCTAGCGGGGGGCGGCAATGAGCAGTTCTTC. Protein sequence: CAISDLAGGGNEQFF.

The genes are TRBV28 and TRBJ1-1, with a tentative D call TRBD1 (6 bases). Trimming removed 6 bases at V and 2 bases at J, with 13 bases between. Germline CDR1 MDHEN, CDR2 SYDVKM. The CDR3 length is 14 residues. CDR3 in amino acids: CASREQGPNTEAFF. CDR3 sequence (DNA): TGTGCCAGCAGGGAACAGGGACCCAACACTGAAGCTTTCTTT.

This clone has just a few counts. The chain is built from TRBV10-3 and TRBJ1-2; 7 bases are a match to TRBD1. Germline V lookup: CDR1 ENHRY, CDR2 SYGVKD. The junction had 7 bases not matched to a gene; V was cut back by 6 bases and J by 6 bases. CDR3 size: 13 residues. This CDR3 is CAISRQGRDGYTF. Here the CDR3 DNA reads TGTGCCATCAGCAGACAGGGTAGGGATGGCTACACCTTC.

The V and J genes are TRBV15 and TRBJ1-6; 8 nucleotides align to TRBD1. Per germline, CDR1 LNHNV and CDR2 YYDKDF (reference sequence). The CDR3 contains 14 residues. V shed 5 bases and J 6 bases; nucleotides not matched to a gene: 3. CDR3 sequence reads: CATSFGQGNSPLHF. As DNA, the CDR3 is TGTGCCACCAGCTTCGGACAGGGTAATTCACCCCTCCACTTT.

V gene TRBV9 combines with J gene TRBJ1-6; no reliable D call. Germline assignment: CDR1 SGDLS and CDR2 YYNGEE. The CDR3 runs to 21 residues. V lost 4 bases and J 0 bases, leaving 26 bases between the germline ends. This CDR3 reads CASSNPSQSREISSYNSPLHF. The CDR3 DNA reads as TGTGCCAGCAGCAACCCGTCCCAATCCCGGGAGATCTCCTCCTATAATTCACCCCTCCACTTT.

J is TRBJ2-7 and V is TRBV30, with a tentative D call TRBD2 (6 bases). CDR1 GTSNPN and CDR2 SVGIG come from the germline V gene (reference sequence). CDR3 length: 13 residues. The ends were cut back, 3 bases at V and 5 bases at J, with 14 bases in the middle. This CDR3 reads CAWRKRALDEQYF. In DNA form, the CDR3 reads TGTGCCTGGAGAAAGCGGGCCCTCGACGAGCAGTACTTC.

The J gene is TRBJ2-3, the V gene TRBV7-2; D perhaps matches TRBD2 (6 bases). The V and J ends lost 5 bases and 1 base respectively, with 13 bases between them. There are 15 residues in the CDR3. From germline, CDR1 is SGHTA and CDR2 FQGNSA. CDR3 loop: CASSPSGTRTDTQYF. The CDR3 nucleotides are TGTGCCAGCAGCCCCTCCGGGACTCGCACAGATACGCAGTATTTT.

CDR3 region: CASSLAGAGFDTQYF. In nucleotides, the CDR3 is TGCGCCAGCAGCTTGGCCGGAGCGGGGTTTGATACGCAGTATTTT. This rearrangement joins TRBV5-1 to TRBJ2-3; 7 positions agree with TRBD2. V trimming: 0 bases; J trimming: 6 bases; junction bases outside the gene matches: 7. In germline, CDR1 is SGHRS, CDR2 YFSETQ. The CDR3 runs 15 residues. Full variable domain (missing parts from reference TRBV5-1 and TRBJ2-3): KAGVTQTPRYLIKTRGQQVTLSCSPISGHRSVSWYQQTPGQGLQFLFEYFSETQRNKGNFPGRFSGRQFSNSRSEMNVSTLELGDSALYLCASSLAGAGFDTQYFGPGTRLTVL.

This sequence joins TRBV18 and TRBJ2-5, with D hard to call. This CDR3 has 12 amino acids. Germline V gene lookup returns CDR1 KGHSH and CDR2 LQKENI. Trimming removed 3 bases from V and 4 bases from J, with 6 bases in between. This CDR3 reads CASSPLGETQYF. The DNA of the CDR3 is TGTGCCAGCTCACCCCTCGGAGAGACCCAGTACTTC.

This clone has just a few counts. The chain uses TRBV30 and TRBJ1-5, with D perhaps TRBD1 (6 bases). The CDR3 is 13 amino acids. Germline loops: CDR1 GTSNPN, CDR2 SVGIG (reference sequence). V was shortened by 0 bases and J by 7 bases, with 10 bases between the two germline ends. CDR3 region: CAWSVQGQQPQHF. The CDR3 DNA follows: TGTGCCTGGAGTGTCCAGGGGCAGCAGCCCCAGCATTTT.

V and J are TRBV24-1 and TRBJ2-3; D is possibly TRBD2 (5 bases). CDR3 length: 20 amino acids. The germline CDR1 and CDR2 sequences are KGHDR and SFDVKD. V dropped 4 bases and J dropped 1 base, with 26 bases sitting between them. The CDR3 nucleotides read TGTGCCACCAGTGAATCCATGACAAGGTCGGGAAGGTATGGCACAGATACGCAGTATTTT. Protein sequence: CATSESMTRSGRYGTDTQYF.

This chain links TRBV19 with TRBJ2-5; 13 bases agree with TRBD2. Germline CDR1 LNHDA, CDR2 SQIVND (reference sequence). The V segment lost 5 bases and the J segment 1 base; nucleotides outside the gene matches: 10. This CDR3 spans 18 amino acids. CDR3 nucleotides: TGTGCCAGTAGTCTAAGACTAGCGGGGGGCCCCGGCCAAGAGACCCAGTACTTC. Translation gives CASSLRLAGGPGQETQYF.

J is TRBJ2-5 and V is TRBV19; D unresolved. This CDR3 is built from 11 residues. V was trimmed by 5 bases and J by 5 bases, leaving 6 bases between them. CDR1 is LNHDA, CDR2 SQIVND, per germline (reference sequence). CDR3 bases: TGTGCCAGTAGTTATGGCGAGACCCAGTACTTC. It specifies CASSYGETQYF.

The chain combines TRBV7-2 with TRBJ2-1, with a weak D call TRBD2 (6 bases). Trimming removed 1 base at V and 4 bases at J, with 11 bases between. Germline assignment: CDR1 SGHTA and CDR2 FQGNSA. The CDR3 length is 15 residues. CDR3 loop: CASSLVRTMYNEQFF. Here the CDR3 DNA reads TGTGCCAGCAGCTTAGTTCGGACTATGTACAATGAGCAGTTCTTC.

This chain uses TRBV3-1 (or the pseudogene TRBV3-2) with TRBJ1-1; D is uncertain. This CDR3 region has 13 residues. Trimming stripped 1 base from V and 10 bases from J, with 13 bases between. Germline V CDR1 and CDR2: LGHDT, YNNKEL (reference sequence). The CDR3 loop is CASSQGRVSGAFF. The CDR3 DNA sequence: TGTGCCAGCAGCCAAGGGAGAGTAAGCGGAGCTTTCTTT.

In this sample, this clone is medium-sized. V usage is TRBV14 and J usage is TRBJ2-1, with D maybe TRBD1 (6 bases). The CDR3 runs 13 residues. The ends were cut back, 0 bases at V and 12 bases at J, with 12 bases in the middle. Germline CDR1 reads SGHDN; CDR2 reads FVKESK. The CDR3 DNA reads TGTGCCAGCAGCCAAGAAAGGGGGTTGGGGCAGTTCTTC. Amino acids: CASSQERGLGQFF.

The CDR3 sequence: CASSLGLYLGELFF. The CDR3 DNA reads TGTGCCAGCAGCCTCGGGTTGTATCTCGGGGAGCTGTTTTTT. The chain is built from TRBV3-1 (or the pseudogene TRBV3-2) and TRBJ2-2; D is uncertain. The CDR3 length is 14 residues. Germline CDR1 and CDR2: LGHDT and YNNKEL (reference sequence). Trimming cost V 4 bases and J 7 bases, with 13 bases left between them.

The chain recombines TRBV15 with TRBJ1-2; TRBD1 aligns across 9 bases. V gave up 3 bases and J gave up 0 bases; unmatched junction bases: 5. In germline, CDR1 is LNHNV, CDR2 YYDKDF (reference sequence). The length of the CDR3 is 16 residues. The chain's CDR3 is CATSSNGQGPNYGYTF. CDR3 nucleotide sequence: TGTGCCACCAGCAGCAATGGACAGGGGCCTAACTATGGCTACACCTTC.

The CDR3 loop reads CASTQSGAETQYF. CDR3 sequence (DNA): TGTGCCAGTACCCAGAGCGGGGCTGAGACCCAGTACTTC. The chain combines TRBV19 with TRBJ2-5; 7 bases line up with TRBD2. The CDR3 runs to 13 residues. V was clipped by 7 bases and J by 5 bases; unmatched bases: 7. Germline V gene lookup returns CDR1 LNHDA and CDR2 SQIVND (reference sequence).

The gene calls are TRBV5-1 and TRBJ1-1; 7 nucleotides agree with TRBD1. The germline V gene encodes CDR1 SGHRS and CDR2 YFSETQ. With 0 bases clipped from V and 0 bases from J, the junction kept 5 bases outside the gene matches. This CDR3 contains 16 residues. The CDR3 region is CASSLGARGLNTEAFF. The CDR3 DNA sequence: TGCGCCAGCAGCTTGGGGGCGAGGGGGCTGAACACTGAAGCTTTCTTT. Supplemented by reference TRBV5-1 and TRBJ1-1, the full variable domain reads KAGVTQTPRYLIKTRGQQVTLSCSPISGHRSVSWYQQTPGQGLQFLFEYFSETQRNKGNFPGRFSGRQFSNSRSEMNVSTLELGDSALYLCASSLGARGLNTEAFFGQGTRLTVV.

J is TRBJ1-1 and V is TRBV5-1; 7 nucleotides agree with TRBD1. The CDR3 loop spans 14 amino acids. The germline V gene has CDR1 SGHRS and CDR2 YFSETQ. V dropped 4 bases and J dropped 4; count of bases not matched to a gene: 7. The CDR3 sequence is CASSPSTGITEAFF. As DNA, the CDR3 is TGCGCCAGCAGCCCCTCGACAGGGATCACTGAAGCTTTCTTT.

The CDR3 DNA reads as TGTGCCAGCAGTGTCCCGAAGGGGGATTACACCGGGGAGCTGTTTTTT. It is translated as CASSVPKGDYTGELFF. The genes are TRBV6-1 and TRBJ2-2; TRBD1 is a possible D gene (6 bases). V was shortened by 4 bases and J by 3 bases, with 15 bases between the two germline ends. The CDR3 consists of 16 residues. Germline V gene data show CDR1 as MNHNS and CDR2 as SASEGT.

The chain has TRBV13 and TRBJ2-2, with 7 bases identical to TRBD2. Unmatched junction bases numbered 10, after V lost 5 bases and J lost 4 bases. The CDR3 runs to 16 residues. The germline V gene encodes CDR1 PRHDT and CDR2 FYEKMQ (reference sequence). The CDR3 DNA follows: TGTGCCAGCAGCCTCTTCCTGGGCGGGAGCACCGGGGAGCTGTTTTTT. Protein sequence: CASSLFLGGSTGELFF.

This clone has a single count. One end of the junction does not line up with germline, which may come from a read error. The J gene is TRBJ1-2, the V gene TRBV11-2; no definite D call. Germline V gene lookup returns CDR1 SGHAT and CDR2 FQNNGV. The CDR3 covers 13 residues. The CDR3 protein is CASSLGLGQRLPF. DNA of the CDR3: TGTGCCAGCAGCTTAGGCTTAGGTCAGAGACTCCCCTTC.

This chain links TRBV5-1 with TRBJ1-2; D ambiguous. This CDR3 comprises 13 residues. Trimming pared 0 bases from V and 8 bases from J, leaving 11 bases between. Germline V lookup: CDR1 SGHRS, CDR2 YFSETQ. As DNA, the CDR3 is TGCGCCAGCAGCTTGGGTGTAGCCCAGGGCTACACCTTC. Residues: CASSLGVAQGYTF.

This chain joins TRBV15 and TRBJ2-5, with 8 bases matching TRBD2. This CDR3 spans 17 amino acids. The junction had 16 bases not matched to a gene; V was cut back by 5 bases and J by 5 bases. CDR1 and CDR2 from the germline V gene are LNHNV and YYDKDF (reference sequence). The CDR3 sequence: CATSSGRGAGGRETQYF. CDR3 in DNA: TGTGCCACCAGCTCAGGCCGGGGGGCGGGGGGCCGGGAGACCCAGTACTTC.

This chain joins TRBV3-1 (or the pseudogene TRBV3-2) and TRBJ2-4; 7 bases agree with TRBD2. Germline values: CDR1 LGHDT, CDR2 YNNKEL (reference sequence). The CDR3 covers 16 residues. V dropped 1 base and J dropped 4; count of bases not matched to a gene: 7. The CDR3: CASSQVGRASKNIQYF. The DNA of the CDR3 is TGTGCCAGCAGCCAAGTAGGGAGGGCCTCTAAAAACATTCAGTACTTC.

The gene calls are TRBV4-1 and TRBJ2-2, with TRBD1 matching over 9 bases. The CDR3 is 16 amino acids. The V gene end was trimmed by 6 bases and the J gene end by 4 bases; junction bases not matched to a gene: 9. From germline, CDR1 is MGHRA and CDR2 YSYEKL. The CDR3 nucleotides read TGCGCCAGCAGAATGTCCGGGACAGGGACCACCGGGGAGCTGTTTTTT. It is translated as CASRMSGTGTTGELFF.